Following are 10 T cell receptor beta chains from one sample sequenced in a study of blood T cell repertoires in COVID-19. Using immunoSEQ multiplex PCR, the repertoire was profiled, and TCRdb retains in-frame clones only, with some absent. The repertoire has 200,000 to 300,000 clones, about 86% of them found once; the top ten carry 3% to 3.5%. The sample consisted of peripheral blood. The receptor set was obtained from a young woman who had recovered from COVID-19.

V is TRBV5-1 and J is TRBJ1-2; 8 bases fit TRBD1. CDR1 is SGHRS, CDR2 YFSETQ, per germline. J gave up 3 bases and V 0 bases, and 4 bases lay outside the gene matches. The CDR3 runs to 15 residues. This CDR3 is CASSLVAGGDYGYTF. CDR3 in DNA: TGCGCCAGCAGCTTGGTTGCAGGGGGCGACTATGGCTACACCTTC.

This clone was observed a single time. This chain joins TRBV3-1 (or the pseudogene TRBV3-2) and TRBJ1-5, with TRBD1 as a possible D gene (5 bases). Germline loops: CDR1 LGHDT, CDR2 YNNKEL (reference sequence). Trimming stripped 1 base from V and 2 bases from J, with 12 bases between. This CDR3 is 16 amino acids long. CDR3 bases: TGTGCCAGCAGCCAAGGGGCAGGGCTGGGCAATCAGCCCCAGCATTTT. Residues: CASSQGAGLGNQPQHF.

This clone was recorded a few times. V and J are TRBV27 and TRBJ1-2; no firm D call. The germline V gene encodes CDR1 MNHEY and CDR2 SMNVEV (reference sequence). This CDR3 spans 13 amino acids. V shed 2 bases and J shed 8 bases, with 12 bases lying between them. The CDR3 reads CASSLGGYSGYTF. The CDR3 DNA is TGTGCCAGCAGTTTAGGCGGGTATAGCGGCTACACCTTC.

The V gene is TRBV7-3, the J gene TRBJ2-1, with 9 positions matching TRBD2. CDR1 is SGHTA and CDR2 is FQGTGA in the germline V gene. The length of the CDR3 is 15 residues. Germline trimming cut 2 bases from V and 4 bases from J; bases unmatched to any gene: 3. The chain's CDR3 is CASSLELAGYNEQFF. The CDR3 region has the DNA TGTGCCAGCAGCTTAGAACTAGCGGGTTACAATGAGCAGTTCTTC. Drawing the rest from reference TRBV7-3 and TRBJ2-1, the complete variable domain is GAGVSQTPSNKVTEKGKYVELRCDPISGHTALYWYRQSLGQGPEFLIYFQGTGAADDSGLPNDRFFAVRPEGSVSTLKIQRTERGDSAVYLCASSLELAGYNEQFFGPGTRLTVL.

The rearrangement uses TRBV6-2 or TRBV6-3 and TRBJ2-5, with 7 bases identical to TRBD1. V trimming: 2 bases; J trimming: 1 base; junction bases outside the gene matches: 4. This CDR3 region has 15 residues. Germline-derived CDR1 and CDR2 are MNHEY and SVGEGT. CDR3 sequence: CASSYGGQLQETQYF. The CDR3, as DNA: TGTGCCAGCAGTTACGGGGGACAGCTCCAAGAGACCCAGTACTTC.

This rearrangement joins TRBV6-5 to TRBJ1-1; D ambiguous. The V gene lost 4 bases and the J gene lost 5 bases, with 14 bases spanning the gap. CDR1 MNHEY and CDR2 SVGAGI come from the germline V gene. The CDR3 loop spans 14 amino acids. The chain's CDR3 is CASSSVLRATEAFF. DNA of the CDR3: TGTGCCAGCAGTTCCGTTTTGAGGGCGACTGAAGCTTTCTTT.

V is TRBV29-1 and J is TRBJ2-1; 9 bases are a match to TRBD1. After removal of 0 bases from V and 1 base from J, the junction contained 4 bases not matched to a gene. CDR3 length: 16 residues. Germline V gene sequence: CDR1 SQVTM, CDR2 ANQGSEA. The CDR3 bases are TGCAGCGTTGAAGAGCCGGGACAGGGTTCCTACAATGAGCAGTTCTTC. Amino acids: CSVEEPGQGSYNEQFF.

J is TRBJ2-2 and V is TRBV27; D gene uncertain. The CDR3 loop spans 14 amino acids. V lost 3 bases and J 1 base, leaving 6 bases between the germline ends. Germline CDR1 and CDR2: MNHEY and SMNVEV (reference sequence). The CDR3 protein is CASSLLLNTGELFF. The CDR3 DNA follows: TGTGCCAGCAGTTTGTTACTGAACACCGGGGAGCTGTTTTTT.

The chain recombines TRBV11-2 with TRBJ2-1; TRBD1 agrees at 7 bases. This CDR3 region has 15 residues. CDR1 and CDR2 (germline): SGHAT, FQNNGV. The V segment lost 3 bases and the J segment 2 bases; nucleotides outside the gene matches: 4. DNA of the CDR3: TGTGCCAGCAGCTTGAACAGGGGTACCTACAATGAGCAGTTCTTC. Translation gives CASSLNRGTYNEQFF.

This clone has more than one count but fewer than ten. The rearrangement uses TRBV2 and TRBJ1-2; a possible D gene is TRBD1 (6 bases). V lost 6 bases to trimming and J lost 0 bases, with 11 bases between them. From germline, CDR1 is SNHLY and CDR2 FYNNEI. The CDR3 loop spans 14 amino acids. The CDR3 nucleotides are TGTGCCAGCAGACCTACAGGGACTAACTATGGCTACACCTTC. It codes for CASRPTGTNYGYTF. Looking up the rest from reference TRBV2 and TRBJ1-2 gives the full variable domain: EPEVTQTPSHQVTQMGQEVILRCVPISNHLYFYWYRQILGQKVEFLVSFYNNEISEKSEIFDDQFSVERPDGSNFTLKIRSTKLEDSAMYFCASRPTGTNYGYTFGSGTRLTVV.